This TCR beta chain stems from a study of cytomegalovirus exposure and HLA in healthy donors. Whole-study results and caveats: Most of the TCR beta V segments (in an earlier analysis) were productive either about 90% or about 30% of the time.

With 0 bases removed from V and 7 bases from J, the gap between germline ends came to 3 bases. This CDR3 contains 11 residues. Germline-derived CDR1 and CDR2 are MNHNS and SASEGT. There are a few counts of this clone. What it binds is unknown. It was with 60 Vbeta and 13 Jbeta primers that the PCR ran. Method: immunoSEQ multiplex PCR; TCRdb's copy keeps in-frame clones and lacks some. This table has 250,000 to 350,000 clones, roughly 88% appearing once. At collection, donors were nominally healthy, but unrecorded immune exposures were probable. The receptor's source is a man between 40 and 49 years old in good health and CMV-seropositive. The sequenced material came from PBMCs. The chain joins TRBV6-1 to TRBJ1-1; D is undetermined. CDR3 sequence (DNA): TGTGCCAGCAGTGAAGCCGGTGAAGCTTTCTTT. Translating it yields CASSEAGEAFF.